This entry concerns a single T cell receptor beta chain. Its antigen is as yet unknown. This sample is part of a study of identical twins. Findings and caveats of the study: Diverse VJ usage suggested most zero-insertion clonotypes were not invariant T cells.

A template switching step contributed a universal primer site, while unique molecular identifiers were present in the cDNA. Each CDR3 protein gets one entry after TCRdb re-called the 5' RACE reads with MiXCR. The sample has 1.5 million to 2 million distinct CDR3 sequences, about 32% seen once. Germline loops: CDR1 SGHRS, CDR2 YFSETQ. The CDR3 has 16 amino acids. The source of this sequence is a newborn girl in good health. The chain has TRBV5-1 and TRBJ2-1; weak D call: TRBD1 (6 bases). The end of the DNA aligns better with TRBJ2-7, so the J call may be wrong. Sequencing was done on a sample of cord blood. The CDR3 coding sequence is TGCGCCAGCAGAGCTGCCGGGACAAGCTCCTACAATGAGCAGTACTTC. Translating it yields CASRAAGTSSYNEQYF.